The T cell receptor (beta chain) described here comes from a study of blood T cell repertoires in COVID-19. Study as a whole: Samples of COVID-19 (acute and convalescent) were obtained from the United States, Italy and Spain. T cells, B-cell-depleted T cells, or PBMCs supplied cDNA or gDNA.

CDR1 and CDR2 (germline): SGHNT, YYREEE (reference sequence). CDR3 size: 17 residues. Losses at the gene ends were 0 bases for V and 4 bases for J; bases not matched to a gene: 9. Original processing methods: Quantification of nucleated cells was approximated via reference gene primer amplification. The method was immunoSEQ multiplex PCR; TCRdb's version includes in-frame clones alone and lacks a portion of them. Clone size and V and J calls were adopted from that table, with D and trimming inferred from the DNA. This sample has more than 100,000 clones, with around 81% found just once. This clone came up a few times.

This chain connects TRBV5-4 to TRBJ2-5, with 10 bases that match TRBD2. The TCR comes from a woman in her fifties or sixties with active or convalescent COVID-19. Input material: peripheral blood. This CDR3 reads CASSLGVAGGLGETQYF. CDR3 bases: TGTGCCAGCAGCTTGGGCGTAGCGGGAGGCCTGGGAGAGACCCAGTACTTC.